The 26 T cell receptor beta chains given below trace back to one sample, sequenced in a study of Graves' ophthalmopathy and Graves' hyperthyroidism. Amplification targeted the TCR beta CDR3 regions, with RNA transcripts as the source material. Scientists carried out first-round RT-PCR using HTBI primers and then a second-round multiplex PCR. Each CDR3 protein gets one entry after TCRdb re-called the multiplex PCR reads with MiXCR. The repertoire holds about 220,000 distinct CDR3 sequences, with approximately 21% as singletons. The sample consisted of peripheral blood. The receptors shown here come from a woman aged 50 to 65 with Graves' ophthalmopathy.

This clonotype was seen many times. The chain employs TRBV7-9 and TRBJ2-7; D gene uncertain. This CDR3 contains 13 residues. Trimming removed 0 bases at V and 5 bases at J, with 8 bases between. Germline CDR1 reads SEHNR; CDR2 reads FQNEAQ (reference sequence). CDR3 bases: TGTGCCAGCAGCTTAGCGGTCAATAACGAGCAGTACTTC. It yields the protein CASSLAVNNEQYF.

This clonotype appeared a few times. This sequence joins TRBV29-1 and TRBJ2-7; TRBD1 matches at 7 bases. CDR3 size: 12 residues. Trimming at V came to 7 bases and at J to 4 bases, leaving 7 bases not matched to a gene. CDR1 and CDR2 from the germline V gene are SQVTM and ANQGSEA. The CDR3 nucleotides read TGCAGCGCCGCCAGGGGGATGTACGAGCAGTACTTC. This translates into CSAARGMYEQYF.

This clonotype was counted at least ten times. The genes are TRBV7-2 and TRBJ1-1; D unclear. CDR3 size: 12 residues. Germline V gene sequence: CDR1 SGHTA, CDR2 FQGNSA. V was shortened by 5 bases and J by 4 bases, with 8 bases between the two germline ends. CDR3: CASSRYPTEAFF. The DNA for the CDR3 is TGTGCCAGCAGCCGATATCCCACTGAAGCTTTCTTT. Variable domain in full (rest from reference TRBV7-2 and TRBJ1-1): GAGVSQSPSNKVTEKGKDVELRCDPISGHTALYWYRQSLGQGLEFLIYFQGNSAPDKSGLPSDRFSAERTGGSVSTLTIQRTQQEDSAVYLCASSRYPTEAFFGQGTRLTVV.

The chain joins TRBV6-5 to TRBJ2-7; D is perhaps TRBD1 or TRBD2 (5 bases each). CDR1 and CDR2 (germline): MNHEY, SVGAGI. Trimming removed 2 bases at V and 4 bases at J, with 15 bases between. The CDR3 runs 15 residues. The CDR3 here is CASSYGTDSEYEQYF. Here the CDR3 DNA reads TGTGCCAGCAGTTACGGGACGGACTCCGAGTACGAGCAGTACTTC.

As concerns this clonotype: Mismatch with germline at one junction end may stem from a read error. The chain carries TRBV6-1 and TRBJ2-7; the D is unclear. Germline CDR1 MNHNS, CDR2 SASEGT. The CDR3 is 13 amino acids. CDR3 sequence (DNA): TGTGCCAGCAGGTCCGCTCGGGCCAACGAGCTGTACTTC. Protein product: CASRSARANELYF.

In its sample, this clonotype was seen many times. The V and J genes are TRBV12-3 or TRBV12-4 and TRBJ2-5; D gene ambiguous. CDR3 size: 13 residues. V gave up 3 bases and J gave up 1 base, with 6 bases separating them. This CDR3 reads CASSFGIQETQYF. The CDR3, as DNA: TGTGCCAGCAGTTTCGGCATCCAAGAGACCCAGTACTTC.

The table lists this clonotype with many counts. V is TRBV29-1 and J is TRBJ2-2; 13 nucleotides agree with TRBD2. V dropped 6 bases and J dropped 7; count of bases not matched to a gene: 2. CDR3 length equals 13 residues. The germline gives CDR1 SQVTM, CDR2 ANQGSEA. Written as DNA, the CDR3 is TGCAGCGTCGGGACTAGCGGGGTCGGGGAGCTGTTTTTT. Translating it yields CSVGTSGVGELFF.

At least ten counts were recorded for this clonotype. The V and J genes are TRBV13 and TRBJ2-5; perhaps TRBD2 as D (6 bases). Trimming removed 0 bases from V and 9 bases from J, with 14 bases in between. CDR3 length equals 14 residues. Germline CDR1 and CDR2: PRHDT and FYEKMQ (reference sequence). The CDR3 coding sequence is TGTGCCAGCAGCTTAGGAGTACGGTCGGGGGCCCAGTACTTC. Translation: CASSLGVRSGAQYF.

This clonotype was counted ten times or more. V is TRBV7-2 and J is TRBJ2-7; 8 positions agree with TRBD1. Germline V CDR1 and CDR2: SGHTA, FQGNSA. The CDR3 is made up of 14 amino acids. Unmatched junction bases numbered 6, after V lost 3 bases and J lost 5 bases. The chain's CDR3 is CASSFRQGFHEQYF. The CDR3 DNA is TGTGCCAGCAGCTTTAGACAGGGGTTCCACGAGCAGTACTTC.

This clonotype occurred many times. The chain has TRBV5-5 and TRBJ1-2; 7 bases are shared with TRBD1. The CDR3 totals 16 residues. With 0 bases clipped from V and 4 bases from J, the junction kept 9 bases outside the gene matches. Germline assignment: CDR1 SGHKS and CDR2 YYEKEE (reference sequence). The CDR3 sequence is CASSLASAGGGYGYTF. CDR3 nucleotide sequence: TGTGCCAGCAGCTTGGCTTCGGCAGGGGGTGGCTATGGCTACACCTTC. The complete variable domain, with remaining parts taken from reference TRBV5-5 and TRBJ1-2, reads DAGVTQSPTHLIKTRGQQVTLRCSPISGHKSVSWYQQVLGQGPQFIFQYYEKEERGRGNFPDRFSARQFPNYSSELNVNALLLGDSALYLCASSLASAGGGYGYTFGSGTRLTVV.

This clonotype was recorded many times. The chain has TRBV20-1 and TRBJ2-7; 8 bases fit TRBD2. The germline CDR1 and CDR2 sequences are DFQATT and SNEGSKA (reference sequence). This CDR3 has 15 residues. The trim removed 4 bases at V and 3 bases at J, leaving 11 bases unmatched. CDR3 DNA: TGCAGTGCTACCAGCGGGAGAGGGGGGGTCTACGAGCAGTACTTC. This gives the protein CSATSGRGGVYEQYF.

V and J are TRBV4-1 and TRBJ2-2; maybe TRBD2 (5 bases). Trimming cost V 1 base and J 5 bases, with 11 bases left between them. Germline V CDR1 and CDR2: MGHRA, YSYEKL. The CDR3 extends over 15 amino acids. In DNA, the CDR3 is TGCGCCAGCAGCCAAGGCCTCCGGGAAACCGGGGAGCTGTTTTTT. It translates to CASSQGLRETGELFF.

This clonotype was counted between two and nine times. At one boundary the junction diverges from the germline segment, which might be a read error. V and J are TRBV6-2 or TRBV6-3 and TRBJ2-7; a weak D match, TRBD1 (5 bases). This CDR3 comprises 13 residues. Germline CDR1 reads MNHEY; CDR2 reads SVGEGT. DNA of the CDR3: TGTGCCAGCAAAGGCAGGGTGTACGGCGAGCAGTCCTTC. Its protein is CASKGRVYGEQSF.

This clonotype was seen ten or more times. The rearrangement joins TRBV3-1 to TRBJ1-6; no clear D gene. V dropped 4 bases and J dropped 8 bases, with 12 bases sitting between them. CDR1 and CDR2 from the germline V gene are LGHDT and YNNKEL (reference sequence). The CDR3 loop spans 14 amino acids. CDR3 DNA sequence: TGTGCCAGCAGCCTACGGAGAGACCATTCACCCCTCCACTTT. Translation gives CASSLRRDHSPLHF.

In its sample, this clonotype was seen a few times. This chain connects TRBV28 to TRBJ1-2, with TRBD1 identical over 9 bases. Germline-derived CDR1 and CDR2 are MDHEN and SYDVKM. The CDR3 totals 17 residues. After removal of 3 bases from V and 0 bases from J, the junction contained 8 bases not matched to a gene. CDR3 amino acids: CASSLEQGAGTNYGYTF. The CDR3 DNA reads as TGTGCCAGCAGTTTGGAACAGGGGGCCGGAACTAACTATGGCTACACCTTC.

The V call is TRBV15, the J call TRBJ2-4; no firm D call. V shed 5 bases and J shed 6 bases, with 8 bases lying between them. The CDR3 extends over 12 amino acids. Germline assignment: CDR1 LNHNV and CDR2 YYDKDF (reference sequence). CDR3 loop: CATSPGRNIQYF. The CDR3, as DNA: TGTGCCACCAGCCCCGGTAGAAACATTCAGTACTTC.

The rearrangement joins TRBV2 to TRBJ2-2; D is perhaps TRBD1 (6 bases). The CDR3 is 13 amino acids. CDR1 and CDR2 from the germline V gene are SNHLY and FYNNEI. V was clipped by 4 bases and J by 5 bases, with 8 bases between them. The CDR3 is CASSADSTGELFF. Written as DNA, the CDR3 is TGTGCCAGCAGTGCGGACAGTACCGGGGAGCTGTTTTTT.

The CDR3 protein is CASSLNTGGREAFF. The CDR3 nucleotides are TGTGCCAGCAGCTTAAACACAGGGGGCCGGGAAGCTTTCTTT. This chain uses TRBV7-9 with TRBJ1-1; 9 nucleotides agree with TRBD1. Trimming cost V 2 bases and J 8 bases; bases outside gene matches: 6. Germline CDR1 is SEHNR and CDR2 is FQNEAQ (reference sequence). There are 14 residues in the CDR3.

This clonotype was picked up a small number of times. The chain carries TRBV30 and TRBJ2-5; 12 nucleotides agree with TRBD2. Germline V gene sequence: CDR1 GTSNPN, CDR2 SVGIG (reference sequence). The CDR3 is 16 residues long. The V segment lost 2 bases and the J segment 4 bases; nucleotides outside the gene matches: 8. This CDR3 reads CAWSPRLGLAGETQYF. DNA for the CDR3: TGTGCCTGGAGTCCCCGACTGGGACTAGCGGGAGAGACCCAGTACTTC.

This chain uses TRBV4-1 with TRBJ1-2, with 8 positions matching TRBD1. This CDR3 has 17 amino acids. V dropped 0 bases and J dropped 4; count of bases not matched to a gene: 10. The germline CDR1 and CDR2 sequences are MGHRA and YSYEKL. CDR3 DNA: TGCGCCAGCAGCCAAGAATCCCAGGGACAGGAGGCCTATGGCTACACCTTC. Protein: CASSQESQGQEAYGYTF.

At least ten counts were recorded for this clonotype. V gene TRBV6-5 combines with J gene TRBJ1-6; no reliable D call. The V and J ends lost 4 bases and 0 bases respectively, with 10 bases between them. The V gene's germline CDR1 is MNHEY and CDR2 SVGAGI. There are 16 residues in the CDR3. CDR3 sequence reads: CASSWGQSSYNSPLHF. The CDR3 nucleotides read TGTGCCAGCAGTTGGGGTCAGAGCTCCTATAATTCACCCCTCCACTTT.

This rearrangement joins TRBV5-1 to TRBJ2-2, with 8 bases identical to TRBD2. V dropped 3 bases and J dropped 3; count of bases not matched to a gene: 4. The germline CDR1 and CDR2 sequences are SGHRS and YFSETQ. The CDR3 spans 15 residues. CDR3 coding DNA: TGCGCCAGCAGCTCAAGCGGGAGAGACACCGGGGAGCTGTTTTTT. Amino acids: CASSSSGRDTGELFF.

This clonotype was picked up many times. The V and J genes are TRBV28 and TRBJ2-7; the match to TRBD2 covers 8 bases. This CDR3 is built from 18 residues. With V trimmed by 6 bases and J by 0 bases, 16 bases remained unmatched. Germline values: CDR1 MDHEN, CDR2 SYDVKM. CDR3 amino acids: CASSFPRLVAGHSYEQYF. CDR3 in DNA: TGTGCCAGCAGCTTCCCTAGGCTCGTAGCGGGACACTCCTACGAGCAGTACTTC.

The chain uses TRBV3-1 and TRBJ1-1; unclear D gene. Deletions cut 0 bases from V and 10 bases from J, with 12 bases between. Germline loops: CDR1 LGHDT, CDR2 YNNKEL (reference sequence). The CDR3 totals 13 residues. CDR3 sequence (DNA): TGTGCCAGCAGCCAAGATCCAAGCCGCGGAGCTTTCTTT. Protein product: CASSQDPSRGAFF.

The chain employs TRBV29-1 and TRBJ2-7; TRBD1 matches 12 bases. The CDR3 spans 14 residues. The germline gives CDR1 SQVTM, CDR2 ANQGSEA. J gave up 7 bases and V 1 base, and 5 bases lay outside the gene matches. CDR3 DNA sequence: TGCAGCGTTGAAGGAGGGACAGGGGGCTGGGAGCAGTACTTC. Its translation: CSVEGGTGGWEQYF.

The chain employs TRBV20-1 and TRBJ2-7; D is possibly TRBD1 (5 bases). The CDR3 has 13 amino acids. The germline V gene has CDR1 DFQATT and CDR2 SNEGSKA (reference sequence). Trimming pared 3 bases from V and 2 bases from J, leaving 11 bases between. CDR3: CSASFDSTYEQYF. DNA for the CDR3: TGCAGTGCTAGTTTCGACAGTACCTACGAGCAGTACTTC.